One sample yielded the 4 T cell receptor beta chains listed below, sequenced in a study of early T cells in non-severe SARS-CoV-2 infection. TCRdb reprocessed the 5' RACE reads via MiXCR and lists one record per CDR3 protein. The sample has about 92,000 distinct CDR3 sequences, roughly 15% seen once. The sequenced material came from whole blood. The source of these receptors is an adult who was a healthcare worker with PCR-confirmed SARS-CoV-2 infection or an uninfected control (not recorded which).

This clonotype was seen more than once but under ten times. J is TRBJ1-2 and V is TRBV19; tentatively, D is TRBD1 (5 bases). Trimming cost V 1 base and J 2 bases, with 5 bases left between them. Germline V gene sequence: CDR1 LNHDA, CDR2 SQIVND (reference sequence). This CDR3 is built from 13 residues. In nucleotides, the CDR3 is TGTGCCAGTAGTATAGGGACAAACTATGGCTACACCTTC. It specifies CASSIGTNYGYTF.

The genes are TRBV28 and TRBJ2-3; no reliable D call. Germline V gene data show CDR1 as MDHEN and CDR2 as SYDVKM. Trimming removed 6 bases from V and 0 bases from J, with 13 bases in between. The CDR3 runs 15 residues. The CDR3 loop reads CASSPPGYSTDTQYF. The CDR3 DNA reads TGTGCCAGCAGCCCACCCGGGTATAGCACAGATACGCAGTATTTT.

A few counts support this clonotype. CDR3 region: CSVEELHDEQFF. The CDR3 coding sequence is TGCAGCGTTGAAGAGTTACACGATGAGCAGTTCTTC. This chain connects TRBV29-1 to TRBJ2-1; D call uncertain. The germline V and J ends were trimmed by 0 bases and 8 bases, with 8 bases remaining between them. CDR1 and CDR2 (germline): SQVTM, ANQGSEA. The CDR3 extends over 12 amino acids.

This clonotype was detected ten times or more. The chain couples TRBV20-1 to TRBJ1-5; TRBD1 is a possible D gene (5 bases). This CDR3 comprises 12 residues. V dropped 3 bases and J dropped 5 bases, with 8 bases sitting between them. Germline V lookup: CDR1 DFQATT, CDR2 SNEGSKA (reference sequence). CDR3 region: CSARQGDQPQHF. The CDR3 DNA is TGCAGTGCTAGGCAGGGTGATCAGCCCCAGCATTTT.